This T cell receptor (beta chain) appears in the sequencing data of a study of blood T cell repertoires in COVID-19 (dated by TCRdb to about 2020). Context from the whole study: Samples from collaborators originated in the United States, Italy and Spain and spanned both the acute and convalescent phases of COVID-19. Where HLA class I and class II types were available, the types were taken from metadata supplied by the sample provider, not from assay-based typing. Sample metadata almost always included a de-identified subject ID, COVID-19 status, age in years and sex. The repertoires were released in a freely available public database intended as a resource for research on the immune response to SARS-CoV-2. Samples came from the ongoing ImmuneRACE study (first 160 participants) plus 1,254 subjects from 6 global collaborators. Deeply sampled blood TCRbeta repertoires from subjects exposed to, actively infected with, or recovered from COVID-19 were included in the dataset. The prospective study material was composed of cDNA or gDNA derived from T cells, B-cell-depleted T cells, or PBMCs. Summary of the overall study and its limitations: The amount of clinical and demographic metadata varied by source and participant and was provided uncurated.

One collaborating source in Seattle enrolled patients while the patients were actively infected and followed the patients over time throughout the course of disease. The collaborating institutions used their own protocols to collect whole blood in K2EDTA tubes. For TCRbeta analysis, collaborators shipped samples as frozen whole blood, isolated PBMCs, or DNA extracted from either of those sample types. TCRbeta CDR3 regions were amplified from genomic DNA using the immunoSEQ Assay, a bias-controlled multiplex PCR. Per the source publication's procedure: Nucleated cell counts per sample were estimated from amplification of reference gene primers within the assay. To quantify the absolute abundance of each unique TCRbeta CDR3 rearrangement, sequence reads were collapsed and filtered. Productive Simpson clonality was computed per sample as the square root of Simpson's diversity index over productive rearrangements. Sourced from immuneACCESS, this table was stored by TCRdb with only in-frame sequences that have V and J called. A share of the clones is absent; for the studies checked, an unresolved V gene accounts for under half, and the remainder has no known explanation. V and J calls and clone size are given by that table; D and trimming were obtained from the DNA. This sample comprises about 230,000 clones, approximately 90% of them detected only once. Approximately 10% of the sample is taken by the ten largest.

The CDR1 and CDR2 encoded by the germline V gene are SGDLS and YYNGEE. CDR3 length: 14 amino acids, cysteine to phenylalanine. Only the CDR3 part of the read is kept: 42 bases, read in frame from the first base. For this chain, trimming is 0 bases at the V end and 4 bases at the J end, and the number of junction bases without a gene match is 2. About this clone itself: No cognate antigen has been identified for it. The sample holds no much larger clone one base away, and base qualities are not on file.

The TCR sequence derives from a man aged 45 to 65 with COVID-19, enrolled during active disease. The sequence joins TRBV9 to TRBJ2-3, with 7 bases aligning to TRBD2. Sequencing was performed on peripheral blood. DNA sequence: TGTGCCAGCAGCGTAGGCGGGAGTGCAGATACGCAGTATTTT. It translates to CASSVGGSADTQYF.